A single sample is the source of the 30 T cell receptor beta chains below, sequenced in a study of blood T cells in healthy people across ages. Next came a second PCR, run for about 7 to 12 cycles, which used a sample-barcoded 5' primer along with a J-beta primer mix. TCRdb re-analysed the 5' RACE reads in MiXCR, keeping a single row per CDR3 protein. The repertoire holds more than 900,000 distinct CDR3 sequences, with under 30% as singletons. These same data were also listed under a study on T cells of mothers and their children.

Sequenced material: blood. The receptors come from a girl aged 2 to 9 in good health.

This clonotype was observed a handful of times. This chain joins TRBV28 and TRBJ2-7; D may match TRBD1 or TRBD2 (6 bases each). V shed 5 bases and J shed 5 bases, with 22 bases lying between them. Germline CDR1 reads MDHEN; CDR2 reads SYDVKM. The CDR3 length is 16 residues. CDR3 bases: TGTGCCAGCAGTCTAGGAGTCAGGGGAGGCTCTGACGAGCAGTACTTC. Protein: CASSLGVRGGSDEQYF.

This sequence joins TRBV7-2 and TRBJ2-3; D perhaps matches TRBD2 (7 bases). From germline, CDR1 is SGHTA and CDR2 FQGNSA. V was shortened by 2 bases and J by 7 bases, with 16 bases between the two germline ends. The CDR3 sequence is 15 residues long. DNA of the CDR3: TGTGCCAGCAGCTTATGGGGGGGCGAAACAAATACGCAGTATTTT. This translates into CASSLWGGETNTQYF.

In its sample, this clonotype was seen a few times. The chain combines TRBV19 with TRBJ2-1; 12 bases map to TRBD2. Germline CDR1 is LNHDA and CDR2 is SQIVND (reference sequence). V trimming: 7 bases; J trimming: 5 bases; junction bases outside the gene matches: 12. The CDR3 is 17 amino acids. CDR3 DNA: TGTGCCAGTACCAGACGGACTAGCGGGACGCTAAACAATGAGCAGTTCTTC. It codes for CASTRRTSGTLNNEQFF.

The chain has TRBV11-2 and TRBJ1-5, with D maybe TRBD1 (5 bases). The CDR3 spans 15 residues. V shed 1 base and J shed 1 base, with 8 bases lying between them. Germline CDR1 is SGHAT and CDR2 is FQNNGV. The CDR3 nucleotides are TGTGCCAGCAGCTTAGCAGGGCGCAGCAATCAGCCCCAGCATTTT. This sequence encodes CASSLAGRSNQPQHF.

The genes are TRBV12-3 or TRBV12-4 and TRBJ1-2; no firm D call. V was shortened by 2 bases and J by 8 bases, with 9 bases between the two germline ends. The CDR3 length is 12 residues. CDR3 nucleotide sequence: TGTGCCAGCAGTTTAAAGGCCGGAGGCTACACCTTC. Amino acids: CASSLKAGGYTF.

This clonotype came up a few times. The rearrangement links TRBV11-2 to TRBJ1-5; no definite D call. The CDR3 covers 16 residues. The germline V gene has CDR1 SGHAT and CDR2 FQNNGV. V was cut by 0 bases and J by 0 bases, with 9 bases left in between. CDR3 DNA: TGTGCCAGCAGCTTAGATTTTAGGGATAGCAATCAGCCCCAGCATTTT. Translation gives CASSLDFRDSNQPQHF.

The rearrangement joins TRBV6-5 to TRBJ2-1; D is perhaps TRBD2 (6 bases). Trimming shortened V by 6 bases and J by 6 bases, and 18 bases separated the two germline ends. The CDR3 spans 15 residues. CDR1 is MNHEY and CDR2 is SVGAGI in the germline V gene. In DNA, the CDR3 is TGTGCCAGCAGCCCCACCGGGGGTCATGGCAATGAGCAGTTCTTC. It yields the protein CASSPTGGHGNEQFF.

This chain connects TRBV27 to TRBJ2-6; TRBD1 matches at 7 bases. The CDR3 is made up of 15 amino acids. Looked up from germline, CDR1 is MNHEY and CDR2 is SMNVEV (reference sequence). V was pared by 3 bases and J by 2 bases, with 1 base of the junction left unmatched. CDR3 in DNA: TGTGCCAGCAGTTTTGACAGGGCTGGGGCCAACGTCCTGACTTTC. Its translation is CASSFDRAGANVLTF.

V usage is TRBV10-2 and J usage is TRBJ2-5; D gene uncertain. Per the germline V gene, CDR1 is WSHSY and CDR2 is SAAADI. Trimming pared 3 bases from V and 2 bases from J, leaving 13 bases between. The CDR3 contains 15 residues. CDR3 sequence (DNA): TGCGCCAGCAGTGATATGGGCTACTATCAAGAGACCCAGTACTTC. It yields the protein CASSDMGYYQETQYF.

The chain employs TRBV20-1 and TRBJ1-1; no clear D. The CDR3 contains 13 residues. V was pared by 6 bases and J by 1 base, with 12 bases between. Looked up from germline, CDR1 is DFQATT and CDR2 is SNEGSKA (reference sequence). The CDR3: CSAKNLTNTEAFF. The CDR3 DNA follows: TGCAGTGCCAAAAATCTGACGAACACTGAAGCTTTCTTT.

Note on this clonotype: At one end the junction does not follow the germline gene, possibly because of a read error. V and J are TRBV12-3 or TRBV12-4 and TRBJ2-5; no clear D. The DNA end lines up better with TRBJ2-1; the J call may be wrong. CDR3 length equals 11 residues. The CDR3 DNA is TGTGACAGCAGCCAAGACGGCGAGCAGTTCTTC. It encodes CDSSQDGEQFF.

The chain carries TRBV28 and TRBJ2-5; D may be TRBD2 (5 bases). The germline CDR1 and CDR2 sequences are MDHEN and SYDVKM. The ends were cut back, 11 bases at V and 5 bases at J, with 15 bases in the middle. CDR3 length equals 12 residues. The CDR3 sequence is CAASEGSETQYF. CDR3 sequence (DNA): TGTGCCGCATCTGAGGGATCCGAGACCCAGTACTTC. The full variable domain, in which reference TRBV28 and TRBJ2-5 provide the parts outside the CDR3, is DVKVTQSSRYLVKRTGEKVFLECVQDMDHENMFWYRQDPGLGLRLIYFSYDVKMKEKGDIPEGYSVSREKKERFSLILESASTNQTSMYLCAASEGSETQYFGPGTRLLVL.

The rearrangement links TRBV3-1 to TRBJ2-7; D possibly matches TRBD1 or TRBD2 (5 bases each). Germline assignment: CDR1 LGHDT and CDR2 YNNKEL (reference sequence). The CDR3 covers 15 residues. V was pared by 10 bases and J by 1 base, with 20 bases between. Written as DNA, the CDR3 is TGTGCCACCTGGGGGAACTTCGTATTTTCCTACGAGCAGTACTTC. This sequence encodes CATWGNFVFSYEQYF.

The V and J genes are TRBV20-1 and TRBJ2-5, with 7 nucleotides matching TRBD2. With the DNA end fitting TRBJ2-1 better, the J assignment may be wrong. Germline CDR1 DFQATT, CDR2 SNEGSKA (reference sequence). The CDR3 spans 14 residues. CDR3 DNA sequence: TGCAGTGCTGTCGCGGGGGACCTCGGCAATGAGCAGTTCTTC. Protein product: CSAVAGDLGNEQFF.

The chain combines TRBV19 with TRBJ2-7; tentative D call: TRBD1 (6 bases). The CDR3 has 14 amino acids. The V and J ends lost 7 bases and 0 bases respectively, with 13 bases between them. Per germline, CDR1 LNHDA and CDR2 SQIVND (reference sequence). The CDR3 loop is CASMGEQGSYEQYF. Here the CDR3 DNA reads TGTGCCAGTATGGGAGAACAGGGCTCCTACGAGCAGTACTTC.

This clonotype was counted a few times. The CDR3 DNA is TGTGCCAGCAGTTTCGCCAACAGGGGGGCCACTGAAGCTTTCTTT. Protein: CASSFANRGATEAFF. V usage is TRBV6-2 or TRBV6-3 and J usage is TRBJ1-1, with TRBD1 matching 8 bases. The CDR3 length is 15 residues. J was trimmed by 4 bases and V by 4 bases; bases with no gene match: 8. Germline V gene sequence: CDR1 MNHEY, CDR2 SVGEGT.

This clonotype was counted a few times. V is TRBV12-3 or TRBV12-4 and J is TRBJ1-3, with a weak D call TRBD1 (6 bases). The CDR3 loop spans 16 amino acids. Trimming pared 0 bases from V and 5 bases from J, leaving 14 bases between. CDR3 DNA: TGTGCCAGCAGTTTAGCGGGGACAAAGGGGAGAAACACCATATATTTT. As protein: CASSLAGTKGRNTIYF.

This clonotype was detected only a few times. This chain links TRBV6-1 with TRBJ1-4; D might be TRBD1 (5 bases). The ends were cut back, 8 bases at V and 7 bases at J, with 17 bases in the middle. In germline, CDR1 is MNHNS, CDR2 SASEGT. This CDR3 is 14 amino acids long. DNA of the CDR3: TGTGCCAGCGGGACCTCAGGCATCGGTGAAAAACTGTTTTTT. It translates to CASGTSGIGEKLFF.

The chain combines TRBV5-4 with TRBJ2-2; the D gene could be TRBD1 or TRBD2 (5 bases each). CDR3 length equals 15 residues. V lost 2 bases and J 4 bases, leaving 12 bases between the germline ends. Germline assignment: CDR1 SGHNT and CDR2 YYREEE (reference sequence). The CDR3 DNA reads TGTGCCAGCAGCTTCCCCTTCGGGGCCACCGGGGAGCTGTTTTTT. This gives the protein CASSFPFGATGELFF.

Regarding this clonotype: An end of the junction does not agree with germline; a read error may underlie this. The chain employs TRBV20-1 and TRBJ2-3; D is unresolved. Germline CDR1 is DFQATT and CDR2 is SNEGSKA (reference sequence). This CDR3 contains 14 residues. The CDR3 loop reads CSVRDGWGTDTQYF. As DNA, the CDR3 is TGCAGTGTTAGAGATGGGTGGGGCACAGATACGCAGTATTTT.

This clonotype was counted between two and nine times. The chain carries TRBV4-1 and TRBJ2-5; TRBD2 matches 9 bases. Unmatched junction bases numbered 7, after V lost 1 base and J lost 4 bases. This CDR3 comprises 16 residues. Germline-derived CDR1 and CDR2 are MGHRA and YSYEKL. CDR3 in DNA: TGCGCCAGCAGCCAAGCAAAGTTACTAGCGGGAGAGACCCAGTACTTC. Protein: CASSQAKLLAGETQYF.

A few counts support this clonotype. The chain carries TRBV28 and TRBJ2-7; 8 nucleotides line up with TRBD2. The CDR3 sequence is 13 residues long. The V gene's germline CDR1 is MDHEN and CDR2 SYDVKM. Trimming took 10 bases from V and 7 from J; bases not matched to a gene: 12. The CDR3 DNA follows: TGTGCCACCCGCAGCGGGAGTGAGTGGGAGCAGTACTTC. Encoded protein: CATRSGSEWEQYF.

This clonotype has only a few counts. Here the CDR3 DNA reads TGTGCCAGCAGGTTCGATGGGACTAGCGGCGAAACAGATACGCAGTATTTT. Residues: CASRFDGTSGETDTQYF. The chain joins TRBV6-1 to TRBJ2-3; 11 bases match TRBD2. The CDR3 runs 17 residues. V lost 6 bases to trimming and J lost 3 bases; unmatched junction nucleotides: 11. Per germline, CDR1 MNHNS and CDR2 SASEGT.

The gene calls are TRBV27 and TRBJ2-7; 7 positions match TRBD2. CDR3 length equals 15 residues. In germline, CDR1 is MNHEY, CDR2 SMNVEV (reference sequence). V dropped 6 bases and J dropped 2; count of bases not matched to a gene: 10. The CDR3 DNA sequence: TGTGCCAGCAGCTTAACAGGTAGCGGGCCCTACGAGCAGTACTTC. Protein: CASSLTGSGPYEQYF.

The CDR3 protein is CASSRGQRDTEAFF. CDR3 DNA sequence: TGTGCCAGTAGTAGGGGACAGCGGGACACTGAAGCTTTCTTT. The chain couples TRBV19 to TRBJ1-1; 7 positions agree with TRBD1. The CDR3 totals 14 residues. With V trimmed by 4 bases and J by 3 bases, 5 bases remained unmatched. CDR1 and CDR2 (germline): LNHDA, SQIVND (reference sequence).

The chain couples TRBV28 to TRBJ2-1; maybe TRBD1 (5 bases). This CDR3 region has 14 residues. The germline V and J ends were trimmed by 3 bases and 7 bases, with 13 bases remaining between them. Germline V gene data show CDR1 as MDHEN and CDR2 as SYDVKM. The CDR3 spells CASSLNRLRNEQFF. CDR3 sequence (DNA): TGTGCCAGCAGTTTGAACAGGTTGAGGAATGAGCAGTTCTTC.

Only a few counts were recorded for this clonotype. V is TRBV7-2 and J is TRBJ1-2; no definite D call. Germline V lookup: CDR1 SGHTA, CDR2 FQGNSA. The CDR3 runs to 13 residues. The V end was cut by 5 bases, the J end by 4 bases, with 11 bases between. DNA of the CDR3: TGTGCCAGCAGCCCCAGACCGGTCTATGGCTACACCTTC. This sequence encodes CASSPRPVYGYTF. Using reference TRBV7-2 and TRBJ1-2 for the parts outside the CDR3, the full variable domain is GAGVSQSPSNKVTEKGKDVELRCDPISGHTALYWYRQSLGQGLEFLIYFQGNSAPDKSGLPSDRFSAERTGGSVSTLTIQRTQQEDSAVYLCASSPRPVYGYTFGSGTRLTVV.

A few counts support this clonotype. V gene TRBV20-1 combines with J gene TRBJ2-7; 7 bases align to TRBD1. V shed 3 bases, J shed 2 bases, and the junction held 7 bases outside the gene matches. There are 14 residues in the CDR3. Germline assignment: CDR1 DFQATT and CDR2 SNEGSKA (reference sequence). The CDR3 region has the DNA TGCAGTGCTAGCCCGGGACAGACTACCTACGAGCAGTACTTC. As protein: CSASPGQTTYEQYF.

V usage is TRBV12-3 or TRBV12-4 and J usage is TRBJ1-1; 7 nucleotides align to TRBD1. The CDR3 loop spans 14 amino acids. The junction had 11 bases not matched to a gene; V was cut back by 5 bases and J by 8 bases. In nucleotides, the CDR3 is TGTGCCAGCAGTCCCGGAGGGAAACAGGGGGAAGCTTTCTTT. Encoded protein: CASSPGGKQGEAFF.

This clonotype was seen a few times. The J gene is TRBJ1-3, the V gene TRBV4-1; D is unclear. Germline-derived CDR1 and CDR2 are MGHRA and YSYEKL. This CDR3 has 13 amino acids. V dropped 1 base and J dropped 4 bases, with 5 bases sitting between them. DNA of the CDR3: TGCGCCAGCAGCCAAGTAGGCGGAAACACCATATATTTT. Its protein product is CASSQVGGNTIYF.